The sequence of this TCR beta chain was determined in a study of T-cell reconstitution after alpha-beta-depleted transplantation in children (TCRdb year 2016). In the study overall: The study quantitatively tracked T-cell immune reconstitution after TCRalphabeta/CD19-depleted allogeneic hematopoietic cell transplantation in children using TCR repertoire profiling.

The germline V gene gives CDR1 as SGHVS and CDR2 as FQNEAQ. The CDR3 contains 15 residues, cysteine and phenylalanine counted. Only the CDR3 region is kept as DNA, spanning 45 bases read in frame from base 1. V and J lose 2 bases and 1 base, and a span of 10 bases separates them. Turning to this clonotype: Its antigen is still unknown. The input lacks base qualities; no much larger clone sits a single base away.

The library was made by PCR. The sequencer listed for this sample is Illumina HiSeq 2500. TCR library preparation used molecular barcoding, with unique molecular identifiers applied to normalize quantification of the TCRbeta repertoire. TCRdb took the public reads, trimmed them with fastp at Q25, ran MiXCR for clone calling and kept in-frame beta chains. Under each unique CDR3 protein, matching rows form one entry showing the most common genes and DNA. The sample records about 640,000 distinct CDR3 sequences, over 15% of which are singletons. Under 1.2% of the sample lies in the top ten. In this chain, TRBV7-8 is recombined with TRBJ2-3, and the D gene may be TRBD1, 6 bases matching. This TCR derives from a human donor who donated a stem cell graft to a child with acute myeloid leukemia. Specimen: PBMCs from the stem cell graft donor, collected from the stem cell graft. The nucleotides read TGTGCCAGCAGCTTAAAGGGGGTAGGCACAGATACGCAGTATTTT. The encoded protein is CASSLKGVGTDTQYF.